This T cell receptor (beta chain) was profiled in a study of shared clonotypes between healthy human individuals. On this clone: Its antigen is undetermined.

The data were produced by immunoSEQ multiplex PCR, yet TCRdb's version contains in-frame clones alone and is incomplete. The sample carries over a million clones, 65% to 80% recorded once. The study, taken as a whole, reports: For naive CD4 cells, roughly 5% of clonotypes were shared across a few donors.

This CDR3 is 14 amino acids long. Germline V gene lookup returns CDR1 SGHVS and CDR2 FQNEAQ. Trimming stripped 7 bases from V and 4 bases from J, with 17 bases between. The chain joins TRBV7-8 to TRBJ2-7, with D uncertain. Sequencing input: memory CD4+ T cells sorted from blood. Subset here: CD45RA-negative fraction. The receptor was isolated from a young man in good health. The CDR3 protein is CASTASLEIYEQYF. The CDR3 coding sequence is TGTGCCAGCACCGCCAGTCTGGAGATTTACGAGCAGTACTTC.